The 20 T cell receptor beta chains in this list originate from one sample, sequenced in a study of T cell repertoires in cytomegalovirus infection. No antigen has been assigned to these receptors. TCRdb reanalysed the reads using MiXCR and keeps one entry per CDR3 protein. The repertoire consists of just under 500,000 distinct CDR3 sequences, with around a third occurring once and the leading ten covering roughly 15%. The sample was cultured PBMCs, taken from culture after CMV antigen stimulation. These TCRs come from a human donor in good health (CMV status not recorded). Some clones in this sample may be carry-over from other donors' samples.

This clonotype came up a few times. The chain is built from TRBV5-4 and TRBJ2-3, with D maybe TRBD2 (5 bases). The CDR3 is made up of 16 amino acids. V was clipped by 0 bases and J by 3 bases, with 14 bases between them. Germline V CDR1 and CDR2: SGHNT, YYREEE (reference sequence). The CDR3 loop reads CASSLVLGVETDTQYF. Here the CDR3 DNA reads TGTGCCAGCAGCTTGGTCTTGGGAGTCGAGACAGATACGCAGTATTTT. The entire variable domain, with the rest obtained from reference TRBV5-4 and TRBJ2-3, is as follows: ETGVTQSPTHLIKTRGQQVTLRCSSQSGHNTVSWYQQALGQGPQFIFQYYREEENGRGNFPPRFSGLQFPNYSSELNVNALELDDSALYLCASSLVLGVETDTQYFGPGTRLTVL.

The CDR3 here is CASSLSRVNTGELFF. In DNA form, the CDR3 reads TGTGCCAGCAGCTTAAGTAGAGTGAACACCGGGGAGCTGTTTTTT. The J gene is TRBJ2-2, the V gene TRBV7-6; D gene ambiguous. Germline-derived CDR1 and CDR2 are SGHVS and FNYEAQ. This CDR3 has 15 residues. The germline V and J ends were trimmed by 2 bases and 1 base, with 8 bases remaining between them.

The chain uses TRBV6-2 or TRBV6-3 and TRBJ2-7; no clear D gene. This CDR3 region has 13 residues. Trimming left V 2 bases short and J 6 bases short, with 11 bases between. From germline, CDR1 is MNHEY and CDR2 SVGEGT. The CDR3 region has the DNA TGTGCCAGCAGTTACGAGGAATGGGGCGAGCAGTACGTC. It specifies CASSYEEWGEQYV.

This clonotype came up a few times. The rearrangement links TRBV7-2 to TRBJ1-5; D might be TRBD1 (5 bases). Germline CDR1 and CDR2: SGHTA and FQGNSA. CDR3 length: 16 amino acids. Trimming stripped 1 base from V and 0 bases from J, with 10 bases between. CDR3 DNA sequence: TGTGCCAGCAGCTTAGGGGGCAGTTCTAGCAATCAGCCCCAGCATTTT. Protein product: CASSLGGSSSNQPQHF. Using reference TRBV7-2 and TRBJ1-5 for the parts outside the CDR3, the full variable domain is GAGVSQSPSNKVTEKGKDVELRCDPISGHTALYWYRQSLGQGLEFLIYFQGNSAPDKSGLPSDRFSAERTGGSVSTLTIQRTQQEDSAVYLCASSLGGSSSNQPQHFGDGTRLSIL.

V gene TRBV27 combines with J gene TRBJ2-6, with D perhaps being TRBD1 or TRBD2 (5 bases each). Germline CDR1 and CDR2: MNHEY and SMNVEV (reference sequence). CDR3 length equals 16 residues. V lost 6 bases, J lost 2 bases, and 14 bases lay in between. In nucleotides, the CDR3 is TGTGCCAGCAGGGGACGGGTGGGCCCTGGGGCCAACGTCCTGACTTTC. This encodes CASRGRVGPGANVLTF.

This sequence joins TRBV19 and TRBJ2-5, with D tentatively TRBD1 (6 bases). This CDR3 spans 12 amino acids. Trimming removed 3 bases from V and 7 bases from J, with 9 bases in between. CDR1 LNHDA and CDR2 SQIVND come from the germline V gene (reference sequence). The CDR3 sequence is CASSIQGSTQYF. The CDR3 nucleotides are TGTGCCAGTAGTATTCAGGGGTCGACCCAGTACTTC.

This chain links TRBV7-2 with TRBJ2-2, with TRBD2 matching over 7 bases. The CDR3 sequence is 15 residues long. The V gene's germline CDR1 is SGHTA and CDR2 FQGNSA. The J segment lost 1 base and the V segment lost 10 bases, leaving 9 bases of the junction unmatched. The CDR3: CATSLVAGNTGELFF. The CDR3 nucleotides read TGTGCCACCTCCCTGGTAGCGGGGAACACCGGGGAGCTGTTTTTT.

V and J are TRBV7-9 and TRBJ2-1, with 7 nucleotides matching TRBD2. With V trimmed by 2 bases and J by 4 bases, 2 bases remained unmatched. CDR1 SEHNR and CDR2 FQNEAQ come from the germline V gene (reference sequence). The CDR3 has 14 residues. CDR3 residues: CASSLQAGYNEQFF. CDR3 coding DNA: TGTGCCAGCAGCTTACAAGCGGGATACAATGAGCAGTTCTTC.

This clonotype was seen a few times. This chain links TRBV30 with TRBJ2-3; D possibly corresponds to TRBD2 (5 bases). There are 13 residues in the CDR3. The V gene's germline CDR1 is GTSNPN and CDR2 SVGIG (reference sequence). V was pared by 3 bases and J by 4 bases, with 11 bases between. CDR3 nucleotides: TGTGCCTGGAGCGGAGGCCGAGCAGATACGCAGTATTTT. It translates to CAWSGGRADTQYF.

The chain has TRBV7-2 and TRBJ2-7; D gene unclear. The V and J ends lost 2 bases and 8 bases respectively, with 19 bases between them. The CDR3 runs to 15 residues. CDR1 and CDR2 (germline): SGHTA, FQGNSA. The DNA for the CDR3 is TGTGCCAGCAGCTTATGGGCGGAACTCCTATGGAAGCAGTACTTC. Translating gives CASSLWAELLWKQYF.

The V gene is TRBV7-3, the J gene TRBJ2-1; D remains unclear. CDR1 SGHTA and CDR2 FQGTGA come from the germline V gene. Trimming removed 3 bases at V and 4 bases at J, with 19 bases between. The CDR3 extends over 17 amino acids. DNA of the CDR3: TGTGCCAGCAGCTTGGGCCCTGCGTCGCGACGGTACAATGAGCAGTTCTTC. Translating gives CASSLGPASRRYNEQFF.

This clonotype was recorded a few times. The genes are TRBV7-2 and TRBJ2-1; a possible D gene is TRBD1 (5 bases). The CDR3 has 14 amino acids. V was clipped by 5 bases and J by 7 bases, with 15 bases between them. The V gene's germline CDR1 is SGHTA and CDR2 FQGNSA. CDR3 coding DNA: TGTGCCAGCAGCCGACTGACAGACGGGAATGAGCAGTTCTTC. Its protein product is CASSRLTDGNEQFF.

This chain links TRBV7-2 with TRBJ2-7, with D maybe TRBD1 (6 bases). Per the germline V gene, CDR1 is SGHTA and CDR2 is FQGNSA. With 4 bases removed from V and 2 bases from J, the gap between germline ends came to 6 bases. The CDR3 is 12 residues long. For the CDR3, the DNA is TGTGCCAGCAGCTGGGGGCCCTACGAGCAGTACTTC. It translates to CASSWGPYEQYF.

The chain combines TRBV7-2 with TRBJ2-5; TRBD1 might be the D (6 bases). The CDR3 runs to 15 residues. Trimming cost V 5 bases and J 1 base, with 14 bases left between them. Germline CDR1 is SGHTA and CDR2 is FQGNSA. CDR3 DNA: TGTGCCAGCAGCCCAACTATGGACAGCCAAGAGACCCAGTACTTC. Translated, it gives CASSPTMDSQETQYF.

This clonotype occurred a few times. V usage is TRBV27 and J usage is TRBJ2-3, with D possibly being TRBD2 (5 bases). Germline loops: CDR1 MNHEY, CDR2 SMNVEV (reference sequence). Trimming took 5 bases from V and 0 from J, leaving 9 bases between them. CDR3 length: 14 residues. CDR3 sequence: CASSDYYSTDTQYF. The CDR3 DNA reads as TGTGCCAGCAGTGACTACTATAGCACAGATACGCAGTATTTT.

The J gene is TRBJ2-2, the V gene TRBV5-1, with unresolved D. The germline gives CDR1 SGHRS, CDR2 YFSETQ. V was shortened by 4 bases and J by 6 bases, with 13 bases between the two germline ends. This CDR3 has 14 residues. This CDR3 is CASSDRTAPGELFF. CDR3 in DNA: TGCGCCAGCAGCGACCGGACGGCACCCGGGGAGCTGTTTTTT.

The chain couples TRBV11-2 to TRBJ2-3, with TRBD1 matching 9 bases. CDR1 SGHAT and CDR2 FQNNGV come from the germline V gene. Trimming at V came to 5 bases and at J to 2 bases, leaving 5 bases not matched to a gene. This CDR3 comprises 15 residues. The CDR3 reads CASSPGTGYTDTQYF. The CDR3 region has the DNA TGTGCCAGCAGCCCCGGGACAGGGTACACAGATACGCAGTATTTT.

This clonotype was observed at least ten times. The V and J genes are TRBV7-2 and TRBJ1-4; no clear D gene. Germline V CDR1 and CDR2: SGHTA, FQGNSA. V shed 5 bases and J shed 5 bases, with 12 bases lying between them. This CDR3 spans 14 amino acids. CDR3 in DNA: TGTGCCAGCAGCGTCGGACGGGGAAATGAAAAACTGTTTTTT. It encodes CASSVGRGNEKLFF.

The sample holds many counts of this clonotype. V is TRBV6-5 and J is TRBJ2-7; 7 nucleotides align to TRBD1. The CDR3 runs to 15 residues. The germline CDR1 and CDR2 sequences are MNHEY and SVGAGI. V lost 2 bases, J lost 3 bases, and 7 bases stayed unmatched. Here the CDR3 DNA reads TGTGCCAGCAGTTACAAAGGGGGCTCTGGCTACGAGCAGTACTTC. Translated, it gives CASSYKGGSGYEQYF.

The CDR3 here is CAISVQGNSSPLHF. CDR3 DNA sequence: TGTGCCATCAGTGTGCAGGGGAATTCCTCACCCCTCCACTTT. This chain uses TRBV10-3 with TRBJ1-6; a weak D match, TRBD1 (6 bases). Germline V gene data show CDR1 as ENHRY and CDR2 as SYGVKD. The CDR3 has 14 residues. Trimming shortened V by 4 bases and J by 10 bases, and 14 bases separated the two germline ends.